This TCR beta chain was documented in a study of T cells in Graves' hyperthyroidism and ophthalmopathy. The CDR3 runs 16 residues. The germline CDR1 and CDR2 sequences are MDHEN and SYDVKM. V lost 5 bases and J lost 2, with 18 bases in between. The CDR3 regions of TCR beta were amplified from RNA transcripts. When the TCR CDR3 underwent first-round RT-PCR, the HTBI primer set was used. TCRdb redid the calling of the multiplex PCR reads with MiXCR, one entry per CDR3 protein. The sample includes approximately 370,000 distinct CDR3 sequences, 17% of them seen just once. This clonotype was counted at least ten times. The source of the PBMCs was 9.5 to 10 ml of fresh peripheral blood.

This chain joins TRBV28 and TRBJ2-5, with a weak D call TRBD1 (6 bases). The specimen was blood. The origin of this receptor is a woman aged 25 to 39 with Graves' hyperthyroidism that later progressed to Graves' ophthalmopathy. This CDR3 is CASSPNPGVRQETQYF. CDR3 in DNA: TGTGCCAGCAGTCCAAACCCAGGGGTCCGGCAAGAGACCCAGTACTTC.